This T cell receptor beta chain was documented in a study of blood T cells in healthy people across ages. This clonotype was seen only a few times. V lost 3 bases and J lost 14; bases outside the gene matches: 17. Germline V gene sequence: CDR1 SGDLS, CDR2 YYNGEE. The CDR3 is made up of 16 amino acids. Through a sample-barcoded 5' primer and a J-beta primer mix, a second PCR was run for roughly 6 to 11 cycles. TCRdb passed the 5' RACE reads through MiXCR, listing each CDR3 protein once. The table has 780,000 or so distinct CDR3 sequences, 53% seen once. The TCR originated in a man older than 75 in good health. The sample consisted of blood. This chain joins TRBV9 and TRBJ2-3; 11 bases align to TRBD2. CDR3 bases: TGTGCCAGCAGCGCCCCGGGACTAGCGGAACACAGATACGCGTATTTT. It codes for CASSAPGLAEHRYAYF.